This TCR beta chain was documented in a study of T-cell memory formation after mild COVID-19. Study overall: TCR clusters were mostly donor specific. Study-wide points: Pre-infection memory held some responding clones, suggesting pre-existing cross-reactive T cells responded.

TCRdb processed the 5' RACE reads anew with MiXCR; each CDR3 protein has one entry. Here the sample spans about 350,000 distinct CDR3 sequences, approximately 15% being singletons. CDR3 size: 13 residues. CDR1 and CDR2 from the germline V gene are SNHLY and FYNNEI. The V gene lost 3 bases and the J gene lost 6 bases, with 12 bases spanning the gap. The table lists this clonotype with many counts. Its matching antigen is unknown. The chain uses TRBV2 and TRBJ2-7, with unresolved D. The specimen sequenced was PBMCs or a T cell subset sorted from them (not recorded which). The receptor was isolated from a young man who had mild COVID-19 (a few samples of this study predate the infection). Cell type and time point are not known. The CDR3: CASSDRLPPEQYF. CDR3 in DNA: TGTGCCAGCAGTGATCGACTCCCCCCCGAGCAGTACTTC.